This T cell receptor (beta chain) stems from a study of OX40 agonist ivuxolimab in advanced cancers. Findings and caveats of the study: Clonal expansion was seen in CD4+ and CD8+ blood T cells by week 6 at 0.1 to 3.0 mg/kg.

Profiling relied on immunoSEQ multiplex PCR, and the TCRdb table lists in-frame clones only, not all of them. Of 60,000 to 75,000 clones in the sample, about 90% were seen once. Concerning this clone itself: Its antigen is unidentified.

V was pared by 1 base and J by 4 bases, with 11 bases between. The germline CDR1 and CDR2 sequences are LNHNV and YYDKDF (reference sequence). The CDR3 extends over 14 amino acids. The sequenced sample was CD4+ or CD8+ T cells sorted from blood, obtained in a trial of the OX40 agonist ivuxolimab. This chain links TRBV15 with TRBJ2-7; no clear D gene. The sequence came from an adult with an advanced solid tumor such as melanoma, head and neck, liver or kidney cancer. The CDR3 DNA reads as TGTGCCACCAGCAGAGGCCCAGACCTATACGAGCAGTACTTC. Translation gives CATSRGPDLYEQYF.